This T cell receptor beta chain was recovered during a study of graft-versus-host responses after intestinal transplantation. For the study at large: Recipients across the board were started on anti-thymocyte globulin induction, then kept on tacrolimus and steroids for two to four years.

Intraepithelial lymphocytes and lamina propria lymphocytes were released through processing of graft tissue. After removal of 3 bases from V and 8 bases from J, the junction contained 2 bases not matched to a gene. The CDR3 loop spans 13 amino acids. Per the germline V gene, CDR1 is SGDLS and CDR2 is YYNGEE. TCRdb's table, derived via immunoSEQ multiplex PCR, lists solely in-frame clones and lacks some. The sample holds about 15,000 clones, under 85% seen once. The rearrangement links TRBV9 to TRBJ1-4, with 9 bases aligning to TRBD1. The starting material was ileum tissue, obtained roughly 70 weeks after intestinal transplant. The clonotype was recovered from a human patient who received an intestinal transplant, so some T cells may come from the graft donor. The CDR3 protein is CASSATGGEKLFF. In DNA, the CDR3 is TGTGCCAGCAGCGCGACAGGGGGGGAAAAACTGTTTTTT.